The subject of this entry is one TCR beta chain. There are 15 residues in the CDR3. The V gene's germline CDR1 is SQVTM and CDR2 ANQGSEA. The V gene end was trimmed by 4 bases and the J gene end by 4 bases; junction bases not matched to a gene: 5. These data belong to a study of T cell changes during pregnancy in multiple sclerosis. Generated by immunoSEQ multiplex PCR, the TCRdb table keeps only in-frame clones and is missing some. The table shows about 110,000 clones, with 91% occurring only once. The rearrangement uses TRBV29-1 and TRBJ2-1, with 12 bases matching TRBD2. The source was peripheral blood, collected before pregnancy. The clonotype originates from a female donor with multiple sclerosis, enrolled in a pregnancy study. CDR3 DNA: TGCAGCGTTGGCCGACTAGCGGGGGATTACAATGAGCAGTTCTTC. Translated: CSVGRLAGDYNEQFF.